The next 18 T cell receptor beta chains were all read from a single sample in a study of T cells in localized non-small cell lung cancer. Here immunoSEQ multiplex PCR was the method, and the copy in TCRdb shows in-frame clones only, minus some. The sample shows under 20,000 clones, more than 75% of them seen only once. Source: peripheral blood, taken before any cancer treatment. These receptors were taken from a male donor aged 60 or over with stage I lung adenocarcinoma.

The chain has TRBV19 and TRBJ2-6; perhaps D is TRBD1 or TRBD2 (5 bases each). V lost 5 bases and J lost 2, with 10 bases in between. The CDR3 extends over 15 amino acids. Germline CDR1 and CDR2: LNHDA and SQIVND (reference sequence). CDR3 coding DNA: TGTGCCAGTAGTGTGCAGGGAGCTGGGGCCAACGTCCTGACTTTC. Protein product: CASSVQGAGANVLTF.

This chain uses TRBV5-6 with TRBJ2-5; no reliable D call. The V end was cut by 1 base, the J end by 2 bases, with 3 bases between. The CDR3 runs to 12 residues. Germline lookup yields CDR1 SGHDT and CDR2 YYEEEE. The CDR3 region has the DNA TGTGCCAGCAGCTTGATTCAAGAGACCCAGTACTTC. This translates into CASSLIQETQYF.

The rearrangement links TRBV7-2 to TRBJ2-5; D uncertain. The germline V gene has CDR1 SGHTA and CDR2 FQGNSA. This CDR3 spans 12 amino acids. Trimming took 2 bases from V and 5 from J, leaving 6 bases between them. CDR3 in DNA: TGTGCCAGCAGCTTATATCGGGAGACCCAGTACTTC. This translates into CASSLYRETQYF.

The CDR3 nucleotides read TGTGCCACCGTCTGGACAGGGGATAGCAATCAGCCCCAGCATTTT. Translating gives CATVWTGDSNQPQHF. V and J are TRBV6-1 and TRBJ1-5, with 9 bases identical to TRBD1. CDR1 is MNHNS and CDR2 is SASEGT in the germline V gene. This CDR3 has 15 residues. Losses at the gene ends were 10 bases for V and 0 bases for J; bases not matched to a gene: 7.

The J gene is TRBJ2-3, the V gene TRBV5-6; tentative D call: TRBD1 (5 bases). The CDR3 loop spans 14 amino acids. V gave up 4 bases and J gave up 0 bases, with 9 bases separating them. Per the germline V gene, CDR1 is SGHDT and CDR2 is YYEEEE. The CDR3 spells CASSPGYSTDTQYF. For the CDR3, the DNA is TGTGCCAGCAGCCCAGGGTATAGCACAGATACGCAGTATTTT.

As to this clone: This CDR3 is also generated by other DNA sequences in the sample. The chain has TRBV28 and TRBJ1-2; no clear D gene. Trimming took off 2 bases at V and 4 bases at J, with 5 bases between the two ends. CDR1 is MDHEN and CDR2 is SYDVKM in the germline V gene. CDR3 length equals 12 residues. The CDR3 sequence is CASSLVTYGYTF. In DNA form, the CDR3 reads TGTGCCAGCAGTTTAGTGACCTATGGCTACACCTTC.

CDR3 sequence (DNA): TGTGCCAGCAGCCAAAGGCGGGATTCACCCCTCCACTTT. Its protein is CASSQRRDSPLHF. The chain is built from TRBV7-3 and TRBJ1-6; D remains unclear. The V end lost 5 bases, the J end lost 8 bases, and 10 bases lay between the germline ends. Germline lookup yields CDR1 SGHTA and CDR2 FQGTGA. This CDR3 spans 13 amino acids.

This chain uses TRBV7-9 with TRBJ1-3; D gene ambiguous. Trimming took off 4 bases at V and 2 bases at J, with 15 bases between the two ends. The CDR3 has 16 amino acids. Germline CDR1 SEHNR, CDR2 FQNEAQ (reference sequence). CDR3 coding DNA: TGTGCCAGCAGCTGGGCCCGGGGAGCGGCTGGAAACACCATATATTTT. It yields the protein CASSWARGAAGNTIYF.

The V call is TRBV7-8, the J call TRBJ2-7; possibly TRBD1 or TRBD2 for D (5 bases each). Germline values: CDR1 SGHVS, CDR2 FQNEAQ. V lost 4 bases and J lost 3, with 19 bases in between. CDR3 size: 16 residues. CDR3 region: CASSSSRPGPNYEQYF. The DNA of the CDR3 is TGTGCCAGCAGCTCCAGCCGGCCGGGGCCCAACTACGAGCAGTACTTC.

The genes are TRBV29-1 and TRBJ2-3, with TRBD2 matching over 8 bases. This CDR3 has 15 amino acids. The V segment lost 0 bases and the J segment 4 bases; nucleotides outside the gene matches: 6. CDR1 is SQVTM, CDR2 ANQGSEA, per germline. CDR3 amino acids: CSVEEVGRASDTQYF. Here the CDR3 DNA reads TGCAGCGTTGAAGAGGTCGGGAGGGCCTCAGATACGCAGTATTTT.

The V gene is TRBV10-3, the J gene TRBJ1-1; D might be TRBD1 (5 bases). This CDR3 region has 14 residues. V lost 2 bases and J 2 bases, leaving 9 bases between the germline ends. CDR1 ENHRY and CDR2 SYGVKD come from the germline V gene. Here the CDR3 DNA reads TGTGCCATCAGTGAGAGAGGACATAACACTGAAGCTTTCTTT. Protein sequence: CAISERGHNTEAFF.

The rearrangement uses TRBV6-1 and TRBJ2-5, with 7 bases lining up with TRBD2. The length of the CDR3 is 12 residues. V lost 10 bases, J lost 3 bases, and 5 bases stayed unmatched. Germline CDR1 reads MNHNS; CDR2 reads SASEGT. Here the CDR3 DNA reads TGTGCCACCATGGGGGGGAAAGAGACCCAGTACTTC. This translates into CATMGGKETQYF.

The chain employs TRBV7-8 and TRBJ1-5; D possibly corresponds to TRBD1 (5 bases). CDR1 is SGHVS and CDR2 is FQNEAQ in the germline V gene. This CDR3 is 14 amino acids long. V shed 5 bases and J shed 2 bases, with 10 bases lying between them. The CDR3 DNA reads as TGTGCCAGCAGCCTGGACACACGCAATCAGCCCCAGCATTTT. Its translation is CASSLDTRNQPQHF.

This clone has just one count. This chain links TRBV28 with TRBJ2-1, with TRBD2 as a possible D gene (6 bases). Trimming took 7 bases from V and 3 from J, leaving 16 bases between them. Germline V gives CDR1 MDHEN, CDR2 SYDVKM. CDR3 length: 15 residues. CDR3 amino acids: CASTSTGVGYNEQFF. CDR3 nucleotides: TGTGCCAGCACCTCCACGGGAGTTGGCTACAATGAGCAGTTCTTC.

The chain carries TRBV5-1 and TRBJ2-5, with TRBD2 identical over 9 bases. The CDR3 extends over 15 amino acids. Germline V gene sequence: CDR1 SGHRS, CDR2 YFSETQ. Trimming took 4 bases from V and 2 from J; bases not matched to a gene: 6. Here the CDR3 DNA reads TGCGCCAGCAGCCCCGAGCTAGCGGGGCAAGAGACCCAGTACTTC. Encoded protein: CASSPELAGQETQYF.

The chain couples TRBV9 to TRBJ2-7; 10 bases map to TRBD1. The V and J ends lost 0 bases and 4 bases, in that order; junction bases with no gene match: 1. This CDR3 has 14 amino acids. Germline CDR1 reads SGDLS; CDR2 reads YYNGEE. The CDR3 nucleotides are TGTGCCAGCAGCGTAGGGGACAGGGGTTACGAGCAGTACTTC. It translates to CASSVGDRGYEQYF.

The chain uses TRBV9 and TRBJ1-2, with D uncertain. This CDR3 comprises 15 residues. The germline V gene has CDR1 SGDLS and CDR2 YYNGEE. The ends were cut back, 0 bases at V and 0 bases at J, with 9 bases in the middle. The CDR3 DNA is TGTGCCAGCAGCGTAGACCAAGCACCTAACTATGGCTACACCTTC. The encoded protein is CASSVDQAPNYGYTF.

The rearrangement uses TRBV10-2 and TRBJ1-2; D remains ambiguous. The CDR3 is 15 amino acids. Germline CDR1 reads WSHSY; CDR2 reads SAAADI. The V gene lost 1 base and the J gene lost 4 bases, with 13 bases spanning the gap. DNA of the CDR3: TGCGCCAGCAGTGAGTTCGTGGGGAGACGCTATGGCTACACCTTC. It translates to CASSEFVGRRYGYTF.